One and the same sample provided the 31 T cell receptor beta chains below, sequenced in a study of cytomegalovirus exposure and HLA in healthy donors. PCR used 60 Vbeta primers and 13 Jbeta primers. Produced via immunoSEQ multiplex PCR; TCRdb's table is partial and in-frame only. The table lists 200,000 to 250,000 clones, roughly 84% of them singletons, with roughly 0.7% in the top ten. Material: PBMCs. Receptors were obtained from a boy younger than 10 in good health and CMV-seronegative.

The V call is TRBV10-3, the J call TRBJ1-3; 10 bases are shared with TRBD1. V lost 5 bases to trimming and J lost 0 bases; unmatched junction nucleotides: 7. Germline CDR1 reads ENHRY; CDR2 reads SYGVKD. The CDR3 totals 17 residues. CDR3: CAISTGTGARSGNTIYF. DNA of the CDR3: TGTGCCATCAGTACCGGGACAGGGGCTCGCTCTGGAAACACCATATATTTT.

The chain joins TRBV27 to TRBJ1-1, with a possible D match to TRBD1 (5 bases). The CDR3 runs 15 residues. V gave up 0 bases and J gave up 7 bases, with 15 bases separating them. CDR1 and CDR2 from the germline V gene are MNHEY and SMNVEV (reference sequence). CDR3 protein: CASSLSQSNRREAFF. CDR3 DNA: TGTGCCAGCAGTTTATCCCAATCTAACAGGCGTGAAGCTTTCTTT.

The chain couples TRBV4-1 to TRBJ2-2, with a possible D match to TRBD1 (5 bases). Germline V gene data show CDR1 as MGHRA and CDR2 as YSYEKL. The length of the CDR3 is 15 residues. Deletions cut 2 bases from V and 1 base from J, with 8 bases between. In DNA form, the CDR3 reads TGCGCCAGCAGCCAATGGGGCATGAACACCGGGGAGCTGTTTTTT. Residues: CASSQWGMNTGELFF.

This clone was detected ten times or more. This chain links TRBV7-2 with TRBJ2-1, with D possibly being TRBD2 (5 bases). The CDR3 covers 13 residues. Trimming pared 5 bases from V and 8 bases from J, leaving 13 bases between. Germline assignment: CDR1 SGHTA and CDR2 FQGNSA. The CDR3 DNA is TGTGCCAGCAGCCCCCAGGCACTAGATGAGCAGTTCTTC. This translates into CASSPQALDEQFF.

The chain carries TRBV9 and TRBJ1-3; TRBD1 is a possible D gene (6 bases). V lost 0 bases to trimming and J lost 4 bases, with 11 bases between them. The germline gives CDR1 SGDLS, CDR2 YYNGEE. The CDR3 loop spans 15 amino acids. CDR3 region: CASSVDQQGGNTIYF. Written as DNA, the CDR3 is TGTGCCAGCAGCGTAGATCAACAGGGCGGAAACACCATATATTTT.

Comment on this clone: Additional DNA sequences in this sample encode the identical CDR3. The CDR3 spells CASSLGGGGYTF. CDR3 nucleotide sequence: TGTGCCAGCAGCTTGGGGGGGGGCGGCTACACCTTC. The chain has TRBV7-9 and TRBJ1-2, with D possibly matching TRBD1 (6 bases). Trimming stripped 3 bases from V and 8 bases from J, with 10 bases between. This CDR3 comprises 12 residues. Germline V gene lookup returns CDR1 SEHNR and CDR2 FQNEAQ (reference sequence).

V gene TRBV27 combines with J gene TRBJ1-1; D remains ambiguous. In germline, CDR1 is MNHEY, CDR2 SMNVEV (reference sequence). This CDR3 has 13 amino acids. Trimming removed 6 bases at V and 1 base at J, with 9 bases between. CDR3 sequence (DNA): TGTGCCAGCAGCATCTCGGGGAACACTGAAGCTTTCTTT. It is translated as CASSISGNTEAFF.

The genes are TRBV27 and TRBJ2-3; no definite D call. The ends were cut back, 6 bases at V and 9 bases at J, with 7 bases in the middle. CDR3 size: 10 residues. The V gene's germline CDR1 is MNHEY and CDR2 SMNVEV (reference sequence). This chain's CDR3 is CASSPPTQYF. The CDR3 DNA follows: TGTGCCAGCAGCCCCCCAACGCAGTATTTT.

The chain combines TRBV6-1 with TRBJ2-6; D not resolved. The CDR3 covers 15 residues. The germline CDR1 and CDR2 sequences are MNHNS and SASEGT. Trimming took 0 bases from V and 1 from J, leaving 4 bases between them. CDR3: CASSEAYSGANVLTF. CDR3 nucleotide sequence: TGTGCCAGCAGTGAAGCCTATTCTGGGGCCAACGTCCTGACTTTC.

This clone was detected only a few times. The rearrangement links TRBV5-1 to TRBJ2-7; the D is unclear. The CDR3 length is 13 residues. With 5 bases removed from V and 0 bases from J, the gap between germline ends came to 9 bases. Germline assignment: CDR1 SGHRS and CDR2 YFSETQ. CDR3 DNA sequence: TGCGCCAGCAGTCAACAGAGCTCCTACGAGCAGTACTTC. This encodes CASSQQSSYEQYF.

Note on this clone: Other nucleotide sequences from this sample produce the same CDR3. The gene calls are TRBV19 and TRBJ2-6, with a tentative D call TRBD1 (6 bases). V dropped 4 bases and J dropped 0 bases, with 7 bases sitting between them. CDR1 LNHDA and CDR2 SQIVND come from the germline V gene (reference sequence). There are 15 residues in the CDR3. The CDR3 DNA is TGTGCCAGTAGTACGACAGGCTCTGGGGCCAACGTCCTGACTTTC. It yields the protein CASSTTGSGANVLTF.

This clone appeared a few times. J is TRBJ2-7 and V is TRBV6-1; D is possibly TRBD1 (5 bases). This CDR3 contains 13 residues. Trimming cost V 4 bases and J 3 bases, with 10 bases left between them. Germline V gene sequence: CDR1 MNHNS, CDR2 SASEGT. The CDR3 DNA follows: TGTGCCAGCAGTGCCGACAGTAACTACGAGCAGTACTTC. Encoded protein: CASSADSNYEQYF.

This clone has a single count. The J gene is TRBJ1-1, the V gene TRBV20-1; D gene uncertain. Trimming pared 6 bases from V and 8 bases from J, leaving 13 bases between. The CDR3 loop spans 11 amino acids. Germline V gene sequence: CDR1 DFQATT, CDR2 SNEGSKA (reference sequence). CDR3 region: CSATQSTEAFF. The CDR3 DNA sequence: TGCAGTGCAACTCAATCCACCGAAGCTTTCTTT.

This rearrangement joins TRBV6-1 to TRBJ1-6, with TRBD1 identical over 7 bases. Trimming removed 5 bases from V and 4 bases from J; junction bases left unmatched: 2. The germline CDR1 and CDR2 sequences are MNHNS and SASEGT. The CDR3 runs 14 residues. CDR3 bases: TGTGCCAGCAGTTCGGACAGGTATAATTCACCCCTCCACTTT. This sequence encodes CASSSDRYNSPLHF.

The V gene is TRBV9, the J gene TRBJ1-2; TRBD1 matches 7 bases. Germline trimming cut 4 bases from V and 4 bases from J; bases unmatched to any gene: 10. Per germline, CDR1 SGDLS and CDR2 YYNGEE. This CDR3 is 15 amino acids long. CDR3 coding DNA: TGTGCCAGCAGCACGACAGGGTCCCATGGCTATGGCTACACCTTC. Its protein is CASSTTGSHGYGYTF. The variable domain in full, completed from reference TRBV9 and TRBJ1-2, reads DSGVTQTPKHLITATGQRVTLRCSPRSGDLSVYWYQQSLDQGLQFLIQYYNGEERAKGNILERFSAQQFPDLHSELNLSSLELGDSALYFCASSTTGSHGYGYTFGSGTRLTVV.

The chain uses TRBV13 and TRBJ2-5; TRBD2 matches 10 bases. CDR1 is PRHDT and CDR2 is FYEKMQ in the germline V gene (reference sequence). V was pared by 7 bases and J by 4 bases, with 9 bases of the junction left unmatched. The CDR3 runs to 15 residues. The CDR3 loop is CASNRAGGPVETQYF. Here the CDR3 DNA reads TGTGCCAGCAACCGAGCGGGAGGGCCCGTAGAGACCCAGTACTTC.

CDR3 amino acids: CASNPTSGSTDTQYF. The CDR3 nucleotides are TGTGCCAGCAATCCGACTAGCGGGTCAACAGATACGCAGTATTTT. The gene calls are TRBV27 and TRBJ2-3, with 10 bases fitting TRBD2. V trimming: 7 bases; J trimming: 3 bases; junction bases outside the gene matches: 7. CDR1 and CDR2 from the germline V gene are MNHEY and SMNVEV (reference sequence). The CDR3 sequence is 15 residues long.

The CDR3 sequence is CASTWTGGSEQYF. The CDR3 nucleotides read TGCGCCAGCACCTGGACAGGGGGCTCCGAGCAGTACTTC. The chain joins TRBV5-1 to TRBJ2-7, with TRBD1 matching 11 bases. V lost 6 bases to trimming and J lost 6 bases; unmatched junction nucleotides: 5. Germline CDR1 is SGHRS and CDR2 is YFSETQ. The CDR3 totals 13 residues.

CDR3 amino acids: CASSWGGRSNSGELFF. The DNA for the CDR3 is TGTGCCAGTAGTTGGGGCGGGAGGTCCAATTCCGGGGAGCTGTTTTTT. The rearrangement joins TRBV19 to TRBJ2-2; TRBD2 agrees at 8 bases. CDR1 and CDR2 (germline): LNHDA, SQIVND (reference sequence). V was clipped by 5 bases and J by 6 bases; unmatched bases: 11. The CDR3 has 16 amino acids.

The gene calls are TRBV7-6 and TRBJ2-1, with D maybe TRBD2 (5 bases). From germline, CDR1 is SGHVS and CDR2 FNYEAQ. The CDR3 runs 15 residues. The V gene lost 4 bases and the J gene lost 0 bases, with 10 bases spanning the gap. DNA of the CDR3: TGTGCCAGCAGCTCCGGGGATTTCTCCTACAATGAGCAGTTCTTC. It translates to CASSSGDFSYNEQFF.

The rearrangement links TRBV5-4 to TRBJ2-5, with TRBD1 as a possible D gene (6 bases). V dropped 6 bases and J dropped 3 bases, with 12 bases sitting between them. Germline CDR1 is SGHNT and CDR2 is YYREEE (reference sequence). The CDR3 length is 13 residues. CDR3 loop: CASTERGKETQYF. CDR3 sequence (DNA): TGTGCCAGCACCGAAAGGGGGAAAGAGACCCAGTACTTC. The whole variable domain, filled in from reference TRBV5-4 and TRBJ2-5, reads ETGVTQSPTHLIKTRGQQVTLRCSSQSGHNTVSWYQQALGQGPQFIFQYYREEENGRGNFPPRFSGLQFPNYSSELNVNALELDDSALYLCASTERGKETQYFGPGTRLLVL.

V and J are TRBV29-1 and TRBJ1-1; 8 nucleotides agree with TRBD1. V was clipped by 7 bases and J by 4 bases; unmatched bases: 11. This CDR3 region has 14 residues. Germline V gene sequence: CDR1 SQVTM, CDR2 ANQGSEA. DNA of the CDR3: TGCAGCGCGATGATACAGGGGGGTGTCACTGAAGCTTTCTTT. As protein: CSAMIQGGVTEAFF.

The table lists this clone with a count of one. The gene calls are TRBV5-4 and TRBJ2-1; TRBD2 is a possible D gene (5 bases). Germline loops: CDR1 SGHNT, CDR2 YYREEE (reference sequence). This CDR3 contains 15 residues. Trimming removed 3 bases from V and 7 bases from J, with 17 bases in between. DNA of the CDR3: TGTGCCAGCAGCTCCAAACTAGACGGGTGGAATGAGCAGTTCTTC. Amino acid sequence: CASSSKLDGWNEQFF.

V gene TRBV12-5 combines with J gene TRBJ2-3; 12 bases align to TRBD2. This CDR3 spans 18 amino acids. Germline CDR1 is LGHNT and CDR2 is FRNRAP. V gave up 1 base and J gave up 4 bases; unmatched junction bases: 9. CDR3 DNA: TGTGCTAGTGGTTTGGCCGGACTAGCGGGGCCGACGGCAGATACGCAGTATTTT. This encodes CASGLAGLAGPTADTQYF.

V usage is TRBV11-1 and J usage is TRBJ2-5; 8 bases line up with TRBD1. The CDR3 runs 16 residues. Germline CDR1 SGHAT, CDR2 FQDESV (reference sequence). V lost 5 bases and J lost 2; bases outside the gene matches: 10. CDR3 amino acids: CASSRRSQGEQETQYF. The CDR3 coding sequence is TGTGCCAGCAGCCGACGTTCACAGGGGGAACAAGAGACCCAGTACTTC.

The DNA of the CDR3 is TGTGCCAGCAGTTACGGCTACAGGGGCTATGGCTACACCTTC. Amino acids: CASSYGYRGYGYTF. This chain links TRBV6-6 with TRBJ1-2, with 7 bases aligning to TRBD1. Germline CDR1 and CDR2: MNHNY and SVGAGI (reference sequence). This CDR3 is 14 amino acids long. V dropped 2 bases and J dropped 4; count of bases not matched to a gene: 4.

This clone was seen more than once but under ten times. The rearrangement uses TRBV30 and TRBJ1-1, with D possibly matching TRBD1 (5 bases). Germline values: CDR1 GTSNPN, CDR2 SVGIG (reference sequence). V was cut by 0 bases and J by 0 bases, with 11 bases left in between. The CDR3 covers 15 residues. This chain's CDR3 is CAWSVFAGVNTEAFF. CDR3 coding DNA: TGTGCCTGGAGTGTTTTCGCGGGGGTGAACACTGAAGCTTTCTTT.

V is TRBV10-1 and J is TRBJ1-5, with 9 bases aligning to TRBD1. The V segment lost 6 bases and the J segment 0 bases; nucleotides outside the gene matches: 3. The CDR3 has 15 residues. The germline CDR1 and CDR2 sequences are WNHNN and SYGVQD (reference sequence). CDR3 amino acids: CASSGDRDSNQPQHF. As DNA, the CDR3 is TGCGCCAGCAGCGGGGACAGGGATAGCAATCAGCCCCAGCATTTT.

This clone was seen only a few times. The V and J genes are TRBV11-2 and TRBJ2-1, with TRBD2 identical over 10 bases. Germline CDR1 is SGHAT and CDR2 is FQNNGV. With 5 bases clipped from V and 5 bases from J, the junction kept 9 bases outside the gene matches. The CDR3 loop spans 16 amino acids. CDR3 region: CASSTWDSGGNNEQFF. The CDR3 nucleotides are TGTGCCAGCAGCACGTGGGATAGCGGGGGGAACAATGAGCAGTTCTTC.

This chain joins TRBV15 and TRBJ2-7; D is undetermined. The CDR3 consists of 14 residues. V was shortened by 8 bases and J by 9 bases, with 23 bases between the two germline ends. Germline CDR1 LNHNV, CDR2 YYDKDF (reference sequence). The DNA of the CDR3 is TGTGCCACCCGAAGTAAAGGAGAAATACGTGCGCAGTACTTC. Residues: CATRSKGEIRAQYF.

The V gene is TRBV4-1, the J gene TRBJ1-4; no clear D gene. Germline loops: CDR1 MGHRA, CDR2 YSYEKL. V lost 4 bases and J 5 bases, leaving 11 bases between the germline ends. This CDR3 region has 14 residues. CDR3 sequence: CASSPRVDNEKLFF. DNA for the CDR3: TGCGCCAGCAGCCCACGGGTAGACAATGAAAAACTGTTTTTT.